This TCR beta chain was profiled in a study of cytomegalovirus exposure and HLA in healthy donors (dated by TCRdb to the late 2010s). The study in broad terms: According to an earlier analysis of several hundred of the donors, roughly 180 million T cells yielded 100 million or so unique TCR beta sequences and about 280 Gb of sequence data. About 320 gigabases of sequencing data and 78 million or so unique TCR sequences were included in an early release covering 500 to 750 HLA-typed donors. The genetic ancestry cluster associated with self-reported Caucasian donors included over 65% of the 398 genotyped donors. The study aimed to test whether cataloging public T cell receptors could reveal signatures of past pathogen exposure. The T cell repertoires of some 670 subjects were profiled by immunosequencing and related to cytomegalovirus serostatus. Along with the approximately 700-subject first cohort, a separate validation cohort of approximately 110 different subjects was used. The study combined high-throughput TCR immunosequencing, statistical association of individual TCRs with disease status, and machine learning to predict cytomegalovirus infection status. A later analysis re-examined previously published TCR beta repertoires from roughly 720 donors and added high-resolution HLA genotyping to investigate patterns of TCR occurrence. Rather than using new phenotypic data, the later analysis identified candidate immune exposures from TCR beta sequences and from how often those sequences occurred across donors. An earlier analysis of 500 to 750 of the donors applied high-throughput TCR beta sequencing to assess whether each TCR beta V gene segment acted as functional or pseudogenic. Alongside the repertoire data, information on donor age, sex, ethnicity and CMV serostatus was compiled. Genome-wide SNP genotypes for about 55% of the 666 donors were used in a later genetic analysis, which treated that subset as a discovery cohort. Every discovery cohort repertoire had been produced on one sequencing platform. HLA typing included class I and class II loci at four-digit resolution. The number of donors typed differed by locus, with 629-630 for A, B, C, DRB1 and DQB1, approximately 500 for DQA1, some 570 for DPA1, and around 430 for DPB1. Roughly 5 DR-DQ haplotypes were handled as single units for association and clustering, since linkage in the cohort was strong. On average, around 230,000 unique TCR beta nucleotide sequences were sequenced per donor among roughly 430 genotyped donors of the cohort, with roughly 18% of those sequences being non-productive. Summary of the overall study and its limitations: Immune exposure information for the cohort was limited to CMV serostatus. A further reported finding was that TCR beta sequences accurately predicted the HLA-A and HLA-B alleles for most subjects in the first cohort. Three of the identified cytomegalovirus-associated TCR beta chains were confirmed in vitro to be specific for cytomegalovirus antigens. In a later analysis, the rate of TCR association differed among HLA loci, with DRB1 alleles having the most associated TCRs and HLA-C alleles having the fewest. According to a later genetic analysis, donors in an Asian-associated ancestry cluster had fewer N-insertions in productive TCRs than the approximately 650-donor mean. Compared with equally common non-associated chains, HLA-associated TCR beta chains in a later analysis were more clonally expanded and had lower generation probabilities. Over 15 rarely observed V segments, including chromosome 9 orphons, were excluded from the earlier analysis of about 610 of the donors because counts were too low. Most TCR sequences were observed very rarely across donors, whereas some public TCRs were present in many individuals. Assigning TCR associations to individual alleles was difficult when HLA alleles, especially DR and DQ, strongly co-occurred. Because some donors lacked HLA typing at each locus, the association tests relied only on the typed subset. In both the original and validation cohorts, the classifier was reported to diagnose cytomegalovirus status with high specificity and sensitivity. The authors suggested that the approach could potentially be extended to other disease states and immunological phenotypes. Presence/absence analyses assumed roughly uniform sequencing depth across donors, an assumption that may not hold. In a later analysis, 15,000 to 20,000 TCR beta sequences were associated with specific HLA alleles at a false discovery rate of 0.05. In a later analysis, most CMV-associated TCR beta chains were found to appear HLA-restricted, with HLA associations seemingly driven largely by CMV exposure. According to a later analysis, parvovirus B19, influenza, CMV and Epstein-Barr virus appeared linked to several top co-occurrence clusters. In a later genetic analysis, a missense DCLRE1C variant was associated with V-gene and J-gene trimming of TCR beta chains, and the association was replicated in an independent cohort. Correlated functional status among segregating V segments might reflect linkage disequilibrium, but an unknown experimental factor could not be ruled out. A group of highly shared sequence variants was considered likely to be a technical artifact of the sequencing pipeline. An earlier analysis of approximately 600 of the donors showed that most TCR beta V segments appeared in productive rearrangements either about 90% or about 30% of the time, which broadly matched IMGT annotations. Because the 87-base-pair reads could not distinguish some IMGT-functional V segments, including TRBV6-2 and TRBV6-3, those segments were excluded. Only TCR beta chains were sequenced in this cohort, and the absence of alpha or paired-chain data limited detectable features. In the study, around 150 TCR beta chains were listed as associated with cytomegalovirus.

The cohort was made up of 666 healthy bone marrow donors. Cohort members were all nominally healthy when sampled, although unrecorded immune exposures were likely present. The donor was CMV seronegative and was included in the group of 352 seronegative cohort members. A peripheral blood sample was provided by each donor, and peripheral blood mononuclear cells were used for TCR beta sequencing. The Qiagen DNeasy Blood Extraction Kit was used to extract genomic DNA from the blood cell samples. The germline ends are 13 bases apart after V is trimmed by 5 bases and J by 2 bases. The germline V gene specifies SGHTA as CDR1 and FQGNSA as CDR2. Including the terminal cysteine and phenylalanine, the CDR3 comprises 15 residues. This entry keeps only the CDR3 DNA: 45 bases, framed from base 1. In the case of this clone: It lacks a known antigen.

The library was prepared using the immunoSEQ multiplex PCR assay. The multiplex PCR relied on a mix of 60 forward primers for TCR Vbeta segments and 13 reverse primers for TCR Jbeta segments. Amplification of the CDR3 region of rearranged TCR beta genes was performed with a multiplex PCR assay on genomic DNA. On the Illumina HiSeq System, the amplified TCR beta libraries were sequenced as 87-base-pair reads. On the study's bioinformatics: A later analysis tallied some 79 million unique TCR beta chains across the 610 or so repertoires, and approximately 9.9 million of those chains were shared by two or more donors. A nearest-neighbor algorithm error-corrected the raw reads and collapsed the reads into unique sequences, merging closely related sequences to remove PCR and sequencing errors. To assign V, D and J gene segments, CDR3 sequences were aligned to IMGT reference sequences. For a sequence to be retained, at least a six-nucleotide match to both a V gene segment and a J gene segment was required. Rearrangements were classified as productive when the CDR3 lacked stop codons and remained in frame with V and J, and all other rearrangements were classified as non-productive. CDR3 was defined according to IMGT convention as the region running from the second conserved V-encoded cysteine to the conserved J-encoded phenylalanine. The earlier analysis of 550 to 650 of the donors excluded any sequence lacking an unambiguous match to a single V gene segment. In an earlier analysis of roughly 600 of the donors, a V segment was called functional when productive rearrangements were above 56.7%, and segregating when the standard deviation between donors exceeded 5%. To diagnose cytomegalovirus status from the catalog of TCR beta chain sequences, a statistical classification framework was built. A later analysis assigned V and J genes by comparing TCR nucleotide sequences with IMGT/GENE-DB human TR gene sequences. The TCRdist pipeline was used in a later analysis to assign CDR3 sequences and most-parsimonious VDJ recombination scenarios. A later analysis defined each TCR beta chain by its CDR3 amino acid sequence plus V-gene family, and excluded reads lacking a unique V-gene family. As a way to deal with suspected cross-contamination and a sequencing artifact, a later analysis dropped nearly 600 nucleotide sequences that were highly shared and had low generation probability. A later analysis calculated a clonal expansion index for each public chain from normalized within-repertoire ranks of inferred template counts. In a later analysis, generation probabilities were computed using a VDJ recombination model fitted to out-of-frame rearrangements, and the results were checked against IGoR. A later analysis scored TCR-TCR, TCR-HLA and TCR-CMV co-occurrence with hypergeometric tests, applying a repertoire-size bias correction to TCR pairs. In a later analysis, false discovery rates were estimated by permuting HLA or CMV assignments 20 times. A later analysis grouped co-occurring TCRs with DBSCAN, adding TCRdist sequence similarity when clustering within HLA-allele-positive subsets. Repertoires with fewer than 30,000 or more than 120,000 public chains were left out of co-occurrence clustering, as were a handful of repertoires with anomalous nucleotide sharing. The table was pulled from immuneACCESS by TCRdb, which kept in-frame rearrangements only. Such tables lose some clones; where checked, under half of the loss comes from unresolved V genes, and the rest has no known cause. V and J calls and clone size come straight from that table; D and trimming were deduced from the DNA. The sample table on file contains approximately 45,000 clones. The ten largest clones represent roughly a sixth of the sample.

The sample taken for sequencing was PBMCs. The clonotype comes from a male donor in good health and CMV-seronegative. Here the chain combines TRBV7-2 and TRBJ1-5, with the D gene not confidently named. For the CDR3, the sequence is CASSPRGTGNQPQHF. The nucleotide sequence is given as TGTGCCAGCAGCCCCAGAGGAACGGGCAATCAGCCCCAGCATTTT.